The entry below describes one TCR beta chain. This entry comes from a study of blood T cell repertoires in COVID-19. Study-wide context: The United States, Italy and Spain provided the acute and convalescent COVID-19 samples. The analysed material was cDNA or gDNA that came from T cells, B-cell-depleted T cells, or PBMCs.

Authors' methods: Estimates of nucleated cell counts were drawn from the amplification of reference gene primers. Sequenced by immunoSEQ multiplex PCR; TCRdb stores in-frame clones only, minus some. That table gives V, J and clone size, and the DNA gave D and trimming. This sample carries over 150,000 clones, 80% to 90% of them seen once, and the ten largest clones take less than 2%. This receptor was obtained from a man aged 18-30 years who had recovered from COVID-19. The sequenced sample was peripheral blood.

CDR3 nucleotide sequence: TGTGCCAGTAGTTCATCGACAGGGGTTACCAATCAGCCCCAGCATTTT. This encodes CASSSSTGVTNQPQHF. This chain connects TRBV19 to TRBJ1-5; the match to TRBD1 covers 8 bases. There are 16 residues in the CDR3. Germline V gives CDR1 LNHDA, CDR2 SQIVND (reference sequence). After removal of 5 bases from V and 3 bases from J, the junction contained 9 bases not matched to a gene.